The clone carrying this T cell receptor (beta chain) was observed a handful of times. Antigen specificity is unknown. The sample comes from a study of CD8 T cells in ankylosing spondylitis. Whole-study results and caveats: There were earlier reports of some motif variants in reactive arthritis synovial fluid and blood. The study looked at matched synovial fluid samples from ankylosing spondylitis patients. Disease-linked clones were reported to be significantly enriched there. The study identified a TCR beta motif of under ten highly homologous variants that appeared characteristic of ankylosing spondylitis blood.

It was by quantitative 5'-RACE with molecular barcodes that TCR beta libraries were made. TCRdb reprocessed the 5' RACE reads via MiXCR and lists one record per CDR3 protein. Of some 30,000 distinct CDR3 sequences listed, approximately 28% are singletons. Germline CDR1 and CDR2: MNHNY and SVGAGI (reference sequence). The CDR3 is 11 residues long. Between the trimmed V and J ends, which lost 7 bases and 3 bases, there was a span of 3 bases. The sequence came from a male donor with ankylosing spondylitis. Specimen: synovial fluid, either unsorted or a sorted T cell fraction (not recorded which). This chain connects TRBV6-6 to TRBJ2-2; D gene unclear. CDR3 residues: CASKYTGELFF. In DNA, the CDR3 is TGTGCCAGCAAATACACCGGGGAGCTGTTTTTT.